The 4 T cell receptor beta chains below come from one sample, sequenced in a study of glioma-infiltrating T cells. TCR alpha and beta CDR3 regions were amplified from RNA using iRepertoire nested multiplex PCR. TCRdb reprocessed the multiplex PCR reads with MiXCR, giving one entry per CDR3 protein. The table has roughly 100,000 distinct CDR3 sequences, around 28% seen once. Sequenced input: glioma tissue, nonneoplastic brain tissue, or PBMCs (not recorded which). The origin of the receptors is a human donor with low-grade glioma or glioblastoma, undergoing nonglioma brain surgery, or in good health (not recorded which).

Note on this clonotype: A read error may produce the germline difference seen at one junction end. The chain is built from TRBV6-5 and TRBJ2-7, with D perhaps given as TRBD1 or TRBD2 (5 bases each). This CDR3 region has 17 residues. Germline V gene data show CDR1 as MNHEY and CDR2 as SVGAGI. CDR3 sequence reads: CAISESLAGTNSYEQYF. The CDR3 DNA sequence: TGTGCCATCAGTGAGTCTTTGGCCGGGACGAATTCCTACGAGCAGTACTTC.

The chain uses TRBV5-1 and TRBJ1-2, with 8 bases lining up with TRBD1. CDR1 and CDR2 (germline): SGHRS, YFSETQ. The CDR3 has 14 residues. V lost 4 bases, J lost 3 bases, and 5 bases stayed unmatched. For the CDR3, the DNA is TGCGCCAGCAGCCCGGACAGGGTCGACTATGGCTACACCTTC. It codes for CASSPDRVDYGYTF.

The chain combines TRBV2 with TRBJ2-1; 8 nucleotides line up with TRBD2. The germline V gene has CDR1 SNHLY and CDR2 FYNNEI. The V segment lost 11 bases and the J segment 8 bases; nucleotides outside the gene matches: 14. The length of the CDR3 is 14 residues. CDR3: CACRRLALLDEQFF. CDR3 nucleotide sequence: TGTGCCTGCCGGCGACTAGCGCTTCTCGATGAGCAGTTCTTC.

The V and J genes are TRBV14 and TRBJ2-5; unclear D gene. V lost 1 base and J lost 3, with 18 bases in between. Germline V lookup: CDR1 SGHDN, CDR2 FVKESK. The CDR3 runs 17 residues. Here the CDR3 DNA reads TGTGCCAGCAGCCAAGCTCTGGGGTCAGCGAGAGAAGAGACCCAGTACTTC. It specifies CASSQALGSAREETQYF.